The TCR beta chain described here comes from a study of blood T cell repertoires in COVID-19. The overall study: PBMCs, B-cell-depleted T cells, or T cells were the source of the cDNA or gDNA that made up the material.

Germline V gives CDR1 LGHDT, CDR2 YNNKEL (reference sequence). The CDR3 spans 14 residues. V shed 5 bases, J shed 5 bases, and the junction held 8 bases outside the gene matches. Original processing notes: Reference gene primers were amplified, and this amplification served to estimate nucleated cell counts. Some clones are missing from TCRdb's copy, which holds only in-frame ones; the method was immunoSEQ multiplex PCR. V and J calls plus clone size are reproduced from that table; the DNA served to infer D and trimming. The table has 95,000 to 100,000 clones, around 84% seen once; the top ten hold around 16%.

The clonotype originates from a woman between 55 and 75 years old with acute or convalescent COVID-19. The chain couples TRBV3-1 (or the pseudogene TRBV3-2) to TRBJ2-5; 7 bases line up with TRBD1. The sample consisted of peripheral blood. CDR3: CASSEGQAGETQYF. DNA for the CDR3: TGTGCCAGCAGCGAAGGACAGGCCGGGGAGACCCAGTACTTC.